These T cell receptor beta chains were read from a single sample in a study of metastatic and nonmetastatic thyroid tumors. TCRdb re-called clones via MiXCR from the PCR reads. The table lists about 70,000 clones, around 20% of them singletons. What was sequenced was blood. Receptor source: a female donor with papillary thyroid cancer or a benign thyroid nodule (not recorded which). Some clones in this sample may be carry-over from other donors' samples. CDR3s include the opening cysteine and the closing phenylalanine or tryptophan.

j_call	v_call	cdr3_aa
TRBJ2-7	TRBV2	CAAGRTGDYEQYF
TRBJ2-3	TRBV6-4	CASSESRETDTQYF
TRBJ2-6	TRBV10-1	CASSPPGINGGSGANVLTF
TRBJ2-3	TRBV3-1	CASIGTDTQYF
TRBJ2-2	TRBV7-3	CASSLVALASGELFF
TRBJ2-2	TRBV3-1	CASSQDSQPTGELFF
TRBJ2-7	TRBV5-4	CASSMEGQGAYEQYF
TRBJ2-3	TRBV5-1	CASSGSTDTQYF
TRBJ1-2	TRBV11-2	CASSFGRGRGANYGYTF
TRBJ1-6	TRBV15	CATSRDRGQGQPLHF
TRBJ2-7	TRBV6-1	CAARTISYELYF
TRBJ1-1	TRBV6-1	CASRTGWDTEAFF
TRBJ2-2	TRBV12-3/TRBV12-4	CASKSGNTGELFF
TRBJ1-2	TRBV20-1	CSARRQGIDGYTF
TRBJ2-3	TRBV5-6	CASTTSGFTDTQYF
TRBJ1-2	TRBV5-1	CASSSGGGYTF
TRBJ1-5	TRBV5-1	CASSSTTGNNQPQHF
TRBJ2-1	TRBV7-3	CASSLGLAGGADEQFF
TRBJ1-2	TRBV20-1	CSALTDGLYGYTF
TRBJ1-1	TRBV6-4	CASSVALTGAFF
TRBJ1-5	TRBV2	CASSVGINQPQHF
TRBJ2-2	TRBV5-4	CASSPISGREAGELFF
TRBJ2-6	TRBV28	CASRDSSGQESGANVLTF
TRBJ2-3	TRBV18	CASSPWGAGDTQYF
TRBJ1-5	TRBV27	CASSPSAGYSNQPQHF
TRBJ2-1	TRBV20-1	CRPGLAGASSYNEQFF
TRBJ2-6	TRBV15	CATSNPAGTDLSGANVLTF
TRBJ2-7	TRBV7-9	CASTAGDSYEQYF
TRBJ1-1	TRBV20-1	CSARPSSFTEAFF
TRBJ2-3	TRBV6-1	CASAEIAGGGDTQYF
TRBJ1-3	TRBV3-1	CASSHDQGSSGNTIYF
TRBJ2-3	TRBV20-1	CSARTTSTGDTQYF
TRBJ1-1	TRBV20-1	CSARAAGNTEAFF
TRBJ2-2	TRBV12-5	CASGLVQGPTGELFF
TRBJ2-7	TRBV20-1	CSADRTWTGMYEQYF
TRBJ2-3	TRBV27	CASSIDRGGIDTQYF
TRBJ1-5	TRBV2	CVSRQGGQPQHF
TRBJ1-3	TRBV12-3/TRBV12-4	CASRPQGARGNTIYF
TRBJ1-6	TRBV6-1	CASSYSPGYNSPLHF
TRBJ1-2	TRBV20-1	CSARAAVGYGYTF
TRBJ2-7	TRBV6-1	CASGQGVSYEQYF